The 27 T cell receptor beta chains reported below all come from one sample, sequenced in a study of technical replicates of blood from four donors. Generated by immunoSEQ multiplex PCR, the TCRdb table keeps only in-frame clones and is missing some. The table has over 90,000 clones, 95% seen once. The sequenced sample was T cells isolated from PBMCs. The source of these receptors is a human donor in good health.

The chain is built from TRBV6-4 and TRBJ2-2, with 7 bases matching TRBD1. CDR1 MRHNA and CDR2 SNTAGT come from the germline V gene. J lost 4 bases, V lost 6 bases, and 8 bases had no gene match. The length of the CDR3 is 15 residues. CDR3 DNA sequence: TGTGCCAGCAGCCAACAACAGGGGAGCACCGGGGAGCTGTTTTTT. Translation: CASSQQQGSTGELFF.

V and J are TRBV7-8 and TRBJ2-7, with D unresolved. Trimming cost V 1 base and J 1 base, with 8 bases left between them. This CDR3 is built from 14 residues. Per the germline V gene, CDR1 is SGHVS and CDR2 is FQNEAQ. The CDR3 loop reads CASSLEPNSYEQYF. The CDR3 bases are TGTGCCAGCAGCTTAGAGCCAAATTCCTACGAGCAGTACTTC.

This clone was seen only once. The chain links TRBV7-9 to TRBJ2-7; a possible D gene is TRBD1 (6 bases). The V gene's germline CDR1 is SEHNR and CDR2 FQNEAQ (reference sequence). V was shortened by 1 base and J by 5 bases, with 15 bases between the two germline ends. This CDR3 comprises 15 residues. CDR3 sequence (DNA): TGTGCCAGCAGCTTAGGCGCCAGGGGAAAGGACGAGCAGTACTTC. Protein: CASSLGARGKDEQYF.

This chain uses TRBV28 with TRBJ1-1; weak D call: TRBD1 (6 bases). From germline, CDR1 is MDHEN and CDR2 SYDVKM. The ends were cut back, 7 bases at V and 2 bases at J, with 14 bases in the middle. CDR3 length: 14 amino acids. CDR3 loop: CASIDRTRNTEAFF. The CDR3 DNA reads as TGTGCCAGCATCGACAGGACTAGAAACACTGAAGCTTTCTTT.

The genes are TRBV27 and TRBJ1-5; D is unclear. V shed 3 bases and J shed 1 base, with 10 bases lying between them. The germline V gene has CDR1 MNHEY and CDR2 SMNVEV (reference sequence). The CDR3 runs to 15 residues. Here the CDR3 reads CASSFRGESNQPQHF. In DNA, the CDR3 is TGTGCCAGCAGTTTCCGCGGGGAGAGCAATCAGCCCCAGCATTTT.

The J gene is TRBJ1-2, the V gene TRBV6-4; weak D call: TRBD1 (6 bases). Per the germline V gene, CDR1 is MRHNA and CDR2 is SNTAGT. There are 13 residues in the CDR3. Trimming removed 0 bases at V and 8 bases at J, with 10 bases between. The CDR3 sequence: CASSDSTGYGYTF. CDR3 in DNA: TGTGCCAGCAGTGACTCTACAGGGTACGGCTACACCTTC.

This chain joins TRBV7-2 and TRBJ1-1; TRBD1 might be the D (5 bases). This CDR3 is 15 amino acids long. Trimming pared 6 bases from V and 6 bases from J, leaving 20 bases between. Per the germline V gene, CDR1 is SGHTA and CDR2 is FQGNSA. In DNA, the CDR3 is TGTGCCAGCAGGTGGGGGGTCACATCGACGCCTGAAGCTTTCTTT. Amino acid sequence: CASRWGVTSTPEAFF.

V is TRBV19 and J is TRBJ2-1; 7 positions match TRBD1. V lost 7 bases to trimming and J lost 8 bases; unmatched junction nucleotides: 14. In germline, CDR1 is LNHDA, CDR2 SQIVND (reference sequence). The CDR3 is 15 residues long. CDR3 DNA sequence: TGTGCCAGTACGCCCGGGACAGCAAAGGGGGATGAGCAGTTCTTC. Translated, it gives CASTPGTAKGDEQFF.

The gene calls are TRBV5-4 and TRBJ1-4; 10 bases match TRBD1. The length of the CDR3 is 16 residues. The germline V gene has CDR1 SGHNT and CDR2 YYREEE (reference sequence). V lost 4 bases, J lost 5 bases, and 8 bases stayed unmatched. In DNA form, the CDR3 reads TGTGCCAGCAGCCTTCTTAGGACAGGGGGAAATGAAAAACTGTTTTTT. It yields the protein CASSLLRTGGNEKLFF. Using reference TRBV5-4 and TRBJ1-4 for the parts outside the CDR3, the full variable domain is ETGVTQSPTHLIKTRGQQVTLRCSSQSGHNTVSWYQQALGQGPQFIFQYYREEENGRGNFPPRFSGLQFPNYSSELNVNALELDDSALYLCASSLLRTGGNEKLFFGSGTQLSVL.

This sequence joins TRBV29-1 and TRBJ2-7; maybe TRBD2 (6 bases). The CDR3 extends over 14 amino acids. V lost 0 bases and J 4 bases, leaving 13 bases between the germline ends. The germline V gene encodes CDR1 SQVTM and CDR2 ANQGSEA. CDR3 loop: CSVEEAGGLYEQYF. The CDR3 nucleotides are TGCAGCGTTGAAGAGGCAGGAGGGTTATACGAGCAGTACTTC.

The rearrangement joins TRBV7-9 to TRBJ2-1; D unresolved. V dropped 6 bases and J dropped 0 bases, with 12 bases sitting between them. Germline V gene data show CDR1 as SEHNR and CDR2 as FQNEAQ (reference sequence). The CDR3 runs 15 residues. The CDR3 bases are TGTGCCAGCAGGTTTGGCCCCAGCTCCTACAATGAGCAGTTCTTC. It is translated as CASRFGPSSYNEQFF.

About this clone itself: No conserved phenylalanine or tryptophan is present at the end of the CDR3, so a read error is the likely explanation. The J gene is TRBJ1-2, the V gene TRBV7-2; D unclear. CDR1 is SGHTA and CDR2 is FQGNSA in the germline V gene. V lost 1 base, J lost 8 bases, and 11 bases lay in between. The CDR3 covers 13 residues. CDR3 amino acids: CASSLGQRQGYTL. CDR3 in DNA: TGTGCCAGCAGCTTAGGGCAGCGCCAAGGCTACACCCTC.

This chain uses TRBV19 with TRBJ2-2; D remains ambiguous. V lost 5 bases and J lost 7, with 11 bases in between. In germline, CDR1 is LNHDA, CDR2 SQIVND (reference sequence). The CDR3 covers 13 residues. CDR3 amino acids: CASSSGLGGELFF. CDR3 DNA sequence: TGTGCCAGTAGTTCAGGTTTAGGCGGGGAGCTGTTTTTT. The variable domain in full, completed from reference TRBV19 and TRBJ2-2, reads DGGITQSPKYLFRKEGQNVTLSCEQNLNHDAMYWYRQDPGQGLRLIYYSQIVNDFQKGDIAEGYSVSREKKESFPLTVTSAQKNPTAFYLCASSSGLGGELFFGEGSRLTVL.

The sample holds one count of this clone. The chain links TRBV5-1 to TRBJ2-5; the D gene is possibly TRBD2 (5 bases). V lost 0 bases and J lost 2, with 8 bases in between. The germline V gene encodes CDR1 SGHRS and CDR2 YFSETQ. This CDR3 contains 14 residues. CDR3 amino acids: CASSLGRAQETQYF. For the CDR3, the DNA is TGCGCCAGCAGCTTGGGGCGGGCGCAAGAGACCCAGTACTTC.

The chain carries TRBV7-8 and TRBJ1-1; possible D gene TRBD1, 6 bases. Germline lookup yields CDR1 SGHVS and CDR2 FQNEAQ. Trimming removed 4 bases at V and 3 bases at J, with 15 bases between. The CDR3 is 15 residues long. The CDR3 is CASSYRAPRDTEAFF. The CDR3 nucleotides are TGTGCCAGCAGCTACAGGGCCCCTCGGGACACTGAAGCTTTCTTT.

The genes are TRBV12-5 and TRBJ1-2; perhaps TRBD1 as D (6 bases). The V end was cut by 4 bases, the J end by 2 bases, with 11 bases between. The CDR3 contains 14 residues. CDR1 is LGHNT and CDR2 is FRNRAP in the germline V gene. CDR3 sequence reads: CASGSGVLNYGYTF. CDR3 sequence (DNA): TGTGCTAGTGGTTCAGGGGTTCTAAACTATGGCTACACCTTC.

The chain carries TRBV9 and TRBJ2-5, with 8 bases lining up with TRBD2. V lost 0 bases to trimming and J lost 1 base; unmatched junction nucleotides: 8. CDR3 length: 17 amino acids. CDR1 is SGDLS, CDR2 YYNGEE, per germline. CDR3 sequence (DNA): TGTGCCAGCAGCGTAGGGATAGCGGGGACTATCCAAGAGACCCAGTACTTC. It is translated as CASSVGIAGTIQETQYF.

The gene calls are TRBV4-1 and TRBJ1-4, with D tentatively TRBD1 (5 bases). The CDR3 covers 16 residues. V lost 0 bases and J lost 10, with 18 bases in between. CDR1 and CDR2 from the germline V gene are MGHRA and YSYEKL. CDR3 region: CASSQDFARDGRKLFF. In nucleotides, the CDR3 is TGCGCCAGCAGCCAAGATTTCGCCAGGGACGGGAGAAAACTGTTTTTT.

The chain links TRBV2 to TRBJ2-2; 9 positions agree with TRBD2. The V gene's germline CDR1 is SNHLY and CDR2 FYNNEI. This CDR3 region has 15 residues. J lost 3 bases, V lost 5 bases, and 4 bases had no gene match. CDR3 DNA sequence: TGTGCCAGCAGTTTAAGGACTAGCGACACCGGGGAGCTGTTTTTT. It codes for CASSLRTSDTGELFF.

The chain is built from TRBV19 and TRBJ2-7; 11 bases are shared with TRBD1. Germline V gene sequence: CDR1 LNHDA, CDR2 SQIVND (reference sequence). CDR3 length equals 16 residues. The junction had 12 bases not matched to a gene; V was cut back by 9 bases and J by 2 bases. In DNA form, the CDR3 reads TGTGCCAGCACAGCAGGCCCGGGACAGGGGGCCTACGAGCAGTACTTC. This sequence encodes CASTAGPGQGAYEQYF.

The CDR3 protein is CASSYATTQGYEQYF. CDR3 in DNA: TGTGCCAGCAGTTACGCGACCACACAGGGTTACGAGCAGTACTTC. The chain combines TRBV6-6 with TRBJ2-7; perhaps TRBD1 as D (6 bases). Germline assignment: CDR1 MNHNY and CDR2 SVGAGI (reference sequence). V was cut by 2 bases and J by 4 bases, with 15 bases left in between. The CDR3 spans 15 residues.

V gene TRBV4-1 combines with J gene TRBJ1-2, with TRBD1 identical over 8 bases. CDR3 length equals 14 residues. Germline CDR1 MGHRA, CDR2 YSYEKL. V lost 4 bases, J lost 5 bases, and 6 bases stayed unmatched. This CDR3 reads CASSLGTGGYGYTF. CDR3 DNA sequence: TGCGCCAGCAGCCTCGGGACAGGTGGATATGGCTACACCTTC.

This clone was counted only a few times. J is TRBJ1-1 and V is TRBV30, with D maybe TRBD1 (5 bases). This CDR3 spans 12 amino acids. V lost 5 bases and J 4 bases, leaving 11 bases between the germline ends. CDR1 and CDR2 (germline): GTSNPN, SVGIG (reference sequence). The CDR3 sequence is CAWQGFRTEAFF. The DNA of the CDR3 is TGTGCCTGGCAGGGATTTCGCACTGAAGCTTTCTTT.

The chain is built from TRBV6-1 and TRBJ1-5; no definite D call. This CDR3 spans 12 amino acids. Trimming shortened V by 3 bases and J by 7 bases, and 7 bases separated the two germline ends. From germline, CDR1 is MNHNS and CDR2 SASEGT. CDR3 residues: CASSDGSQPQHF. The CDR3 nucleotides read TGTGCCAGCAGTGACGGGTCACAGCCCCAGCATTTT.

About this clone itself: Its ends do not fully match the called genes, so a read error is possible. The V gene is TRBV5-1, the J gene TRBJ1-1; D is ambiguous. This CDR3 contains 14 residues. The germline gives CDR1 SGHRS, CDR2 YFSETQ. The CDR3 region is CASSSPSEEGKAFF. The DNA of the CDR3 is TGTGCCAGCAGCTCTCCTTCTGAGGAAGGCAAAGCTTTCTTT.

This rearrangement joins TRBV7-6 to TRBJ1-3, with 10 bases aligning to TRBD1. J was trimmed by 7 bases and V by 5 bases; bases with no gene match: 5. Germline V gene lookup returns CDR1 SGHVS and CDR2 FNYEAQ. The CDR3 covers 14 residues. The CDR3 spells CASSPGQGLNTIYF. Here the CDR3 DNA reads TGTGCCAGCAGCCCGGGACAGGGGTTGAACACCATATATTTT.

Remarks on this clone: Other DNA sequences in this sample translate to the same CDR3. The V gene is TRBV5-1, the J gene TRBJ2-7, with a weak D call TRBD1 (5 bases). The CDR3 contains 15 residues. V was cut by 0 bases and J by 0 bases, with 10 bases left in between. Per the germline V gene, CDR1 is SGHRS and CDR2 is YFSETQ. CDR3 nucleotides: TGCGCCAGCAGCTTGGCCACAGGTAGCTCCTACGAGCAGTACTTC. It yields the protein CASSLATGSSYEQYF.